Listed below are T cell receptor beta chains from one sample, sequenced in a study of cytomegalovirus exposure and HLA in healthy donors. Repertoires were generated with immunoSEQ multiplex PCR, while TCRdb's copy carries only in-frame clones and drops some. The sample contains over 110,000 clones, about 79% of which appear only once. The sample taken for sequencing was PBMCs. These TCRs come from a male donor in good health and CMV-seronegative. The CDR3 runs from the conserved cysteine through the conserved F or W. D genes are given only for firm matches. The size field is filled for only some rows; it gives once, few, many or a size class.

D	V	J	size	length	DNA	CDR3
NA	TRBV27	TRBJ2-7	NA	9	TGTGCCCGCTCTACCGAGCAGTACTTC	CARSTEQYF
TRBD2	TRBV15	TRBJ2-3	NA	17	TGTGCCACCCCTCGTGTAGGACTAGATAAAAACACAGATACGCAGTATTTT	CATPRVGLDKNTDTQYF
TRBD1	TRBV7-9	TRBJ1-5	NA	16	TGTGCCAGCAGCTTAGTATGGGACAGGGGGAATGGGCCCCAGCATTTT	CASSLVWDRGNGPQHF
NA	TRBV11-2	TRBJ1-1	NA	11	TGTGCCAGCAGCCCCATCACTGAAGCTTTCTTT	CASSPITEAFF
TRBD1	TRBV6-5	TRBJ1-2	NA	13	TGTGCCAGCGCTCGGGACAGAGACTATGGCTACACCTTC	CASARDRDYGYTF
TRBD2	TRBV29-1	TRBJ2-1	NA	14	TGCAGCGTTGGGACTAGCGGGACGGTCGATGAGCAGTTCTTC	CSVGTSGTVDEQFF
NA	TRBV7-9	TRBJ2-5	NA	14	TGTGCCAGCAGCTTAGAAGGGGGCCAAGAGACCCAGTACTTC	CASSLEGGQETQYF
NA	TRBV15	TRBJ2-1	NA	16	TGTGCCACCAGTATAACCCGGGAAAACTCCTACAATGAGCAGTTCTTC	CATSITRENSYNEQFF
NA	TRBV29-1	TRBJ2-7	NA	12	TGCAGCGTGACAGGCTGGACCTACGAGCAGTACTTC	CSVTGWTYEQYF
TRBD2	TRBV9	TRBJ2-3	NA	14	TGTGCCAGCAGGGGAGGCGGGGGGGCAGATACGCAGTATTTT	CASRGGGGADTQYF
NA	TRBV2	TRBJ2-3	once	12	TGTGCCAGCAGCCCCCCGGGGGATACGCAGTATTTT	CASSPPGDTQYF
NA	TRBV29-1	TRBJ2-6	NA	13	TGCAGCGTGACAGTCTCTGGGGCCAACGTCCTGACTTTC	CSVTVSGANVLTF
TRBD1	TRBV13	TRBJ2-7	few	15	TGTGCCAGCAGTCCACCGGGACAGGGTCCCTACGAGCAGTACTTC	CASSPPGQGPYEQYF
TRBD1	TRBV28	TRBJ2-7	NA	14	TGTGCCAGCAGTTTAATAGGGGGCGCATCCGAGCAGTACTTC	CASSLIGGASEQYF
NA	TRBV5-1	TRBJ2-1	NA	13	TGCGCCAGCAGCGTCAGGGGCTACAATGAGCAGTTCTTC	CASSVRGYNEQFF
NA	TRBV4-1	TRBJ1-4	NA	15	TGCGCCAGCAGACCCGAACTTCCGGGCGGGGAAAAACTGTTTTTT	CASRPELPGGEKLFF
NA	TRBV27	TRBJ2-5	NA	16	TGTGCCAGCAGTTTCCCGCTCGGACTGGGGGGAGAGACCCAGTACTTC	CASSFPLGLGGETQYF
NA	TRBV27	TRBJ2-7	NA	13	TGTGCCAGCAGTTGGGCAGGTGCCCACGAGCAGTACTTC	CASSWAGAHEQYF
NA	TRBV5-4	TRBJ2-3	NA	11	TGTGCCACGGGAAGCACAGATACGCAGTATTTT	CATGSTDTQYF
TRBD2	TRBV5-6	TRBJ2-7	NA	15	TGTGCCAGCAGCGCCAGACCGGGACTAGCGGACGAGCAGTACTTC	CASSARPGLADEQYF
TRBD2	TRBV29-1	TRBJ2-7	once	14	TGCAGCGTTGTGGTGGCTAGCGGTTCCTACGAGCAGTACTTC	CSVVVASGSYEQYF
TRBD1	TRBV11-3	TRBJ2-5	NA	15	TGTGCCAGCAGCTTAGGAAGACAGGGGGATGAGACCCAGTACTTC	CASSLGRQGDETQYF
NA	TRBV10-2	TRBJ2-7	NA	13	TGCGCCAGCAGTTGGTCTACCCAATACGAGCAGTACTTC	CASSWSTQYEQYF
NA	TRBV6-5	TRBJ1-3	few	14	TGTGCCAGCAGTCCCAGGGAATCTGGAAACACCATATATTTT	CASSPRESGNTIYF
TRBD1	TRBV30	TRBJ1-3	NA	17	TGTGCCCGCTCCAGGGGGCCCCCTTTCGCCTCTGGAAACACCATATATTTT	CARSRGPPFASGNTIYF
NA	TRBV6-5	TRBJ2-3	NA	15	TGTGCCAGCAGTTACTCGCCGGGAGGCACAGATACGCAGTATTTT	CASSYSPGGTDTQYF
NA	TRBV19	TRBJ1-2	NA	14	TGTGCCAGTAGTATCGACAGGTTAAACTATGGCTACACCTTC	CASSIDRLNYGYTF
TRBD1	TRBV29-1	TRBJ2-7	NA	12	TGCAGCGTTCGACAGGGCCCAAGCGAGCAGTACTTC	CSVRQGPSEQYF
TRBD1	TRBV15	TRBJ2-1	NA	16	TGTGCCACCAGCCAAGGGACAGGGGGCTCCTACAATGAGCAGTTCTTC	CATSQGTGGSYNEQFF
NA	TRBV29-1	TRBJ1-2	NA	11	TGCAGCCAGAGGGATAACTATGGCTACACCTTC	CSQRDNYGYTF
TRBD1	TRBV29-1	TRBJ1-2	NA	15	TGCAGCGTTGAAGGCCGGGACAGATCACTGCAGGGCTACACCTTC	CSVEGRDRSLQGYTF
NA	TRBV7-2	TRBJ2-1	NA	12	TGTGCCAGCAGCTTAGGACTAGGAGGGGCGTTCTTC	CASSLGLGGAFF
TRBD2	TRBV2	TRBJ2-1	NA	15	TGTGCCAGCAGTGAGAGCGGGAGGGGGCTCAATGAGCAGTTCTTC	CASSESGRGLNEQFF
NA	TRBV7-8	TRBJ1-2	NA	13	TGTGCCAGCAGCTTCAGGACAGCCGGCCTCTACACCTTC	CASSFRTAGLYTF
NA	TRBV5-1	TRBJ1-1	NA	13	TGCGCCAGCAGCCCAAAAGACATGTCTGAAGCTTTCTTT	CASSPKDMSEAFF
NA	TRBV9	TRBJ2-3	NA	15	TGTGCCAGCAGCGTTTGGGGCGGGACCACAGATACGCAGTATTTT	CASSVWGGTTDTQYF
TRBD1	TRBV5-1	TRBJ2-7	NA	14	TGCGCCAGCAGCCAGGGGACAGGTCTCCACGAGCAGTACTTC	CASSQGTGLHEQYF